The T cell receptor (beta chain) described here comes from a study of T cell responses to AZD1222 COVID-19 vaccine. As to this clone: Antigen specificity is unknown.

General study results and limits: Seropositive at baseline were only a handful of AZD1222 recipients. Spike-specific TCR repertoires showed rising breadth and depth after two AZD1222 doses. White British people made up most donors, females outnumbered males, and clonal diversity was possibly underestimated. There were repertoire samples only from the period after the peak T cell response.

V lost 1 base and J 0 bases, leaving 13 bases between the germline ends. CDR1 MNHEY and CDR2 SMNVEV come from the germline V gene (reference sequence). The CDR3 sequence is 17 residues long. Clones were read by immunoSEQ multiplex PCR, and TCRdb kept only the in-frame ones, dropping some. The profile shows 200,000 or so clones, roughly 92% of them singletons. This chain joins TRBV27 and TRBJ1-3; D is perhaps TRBD1 (5 bases). The clonotype originates from an adult in good health. The sample was peripheral blood, taken on day 0 of AZD1222 vaccination. The DNA for the CDR3 is TGTGCCAGCAGTTTATTGGGACCGTCTCGCTCTGGAAACACCATATATTTT. Translation gives CASSLLGPSRSGNTIYF.